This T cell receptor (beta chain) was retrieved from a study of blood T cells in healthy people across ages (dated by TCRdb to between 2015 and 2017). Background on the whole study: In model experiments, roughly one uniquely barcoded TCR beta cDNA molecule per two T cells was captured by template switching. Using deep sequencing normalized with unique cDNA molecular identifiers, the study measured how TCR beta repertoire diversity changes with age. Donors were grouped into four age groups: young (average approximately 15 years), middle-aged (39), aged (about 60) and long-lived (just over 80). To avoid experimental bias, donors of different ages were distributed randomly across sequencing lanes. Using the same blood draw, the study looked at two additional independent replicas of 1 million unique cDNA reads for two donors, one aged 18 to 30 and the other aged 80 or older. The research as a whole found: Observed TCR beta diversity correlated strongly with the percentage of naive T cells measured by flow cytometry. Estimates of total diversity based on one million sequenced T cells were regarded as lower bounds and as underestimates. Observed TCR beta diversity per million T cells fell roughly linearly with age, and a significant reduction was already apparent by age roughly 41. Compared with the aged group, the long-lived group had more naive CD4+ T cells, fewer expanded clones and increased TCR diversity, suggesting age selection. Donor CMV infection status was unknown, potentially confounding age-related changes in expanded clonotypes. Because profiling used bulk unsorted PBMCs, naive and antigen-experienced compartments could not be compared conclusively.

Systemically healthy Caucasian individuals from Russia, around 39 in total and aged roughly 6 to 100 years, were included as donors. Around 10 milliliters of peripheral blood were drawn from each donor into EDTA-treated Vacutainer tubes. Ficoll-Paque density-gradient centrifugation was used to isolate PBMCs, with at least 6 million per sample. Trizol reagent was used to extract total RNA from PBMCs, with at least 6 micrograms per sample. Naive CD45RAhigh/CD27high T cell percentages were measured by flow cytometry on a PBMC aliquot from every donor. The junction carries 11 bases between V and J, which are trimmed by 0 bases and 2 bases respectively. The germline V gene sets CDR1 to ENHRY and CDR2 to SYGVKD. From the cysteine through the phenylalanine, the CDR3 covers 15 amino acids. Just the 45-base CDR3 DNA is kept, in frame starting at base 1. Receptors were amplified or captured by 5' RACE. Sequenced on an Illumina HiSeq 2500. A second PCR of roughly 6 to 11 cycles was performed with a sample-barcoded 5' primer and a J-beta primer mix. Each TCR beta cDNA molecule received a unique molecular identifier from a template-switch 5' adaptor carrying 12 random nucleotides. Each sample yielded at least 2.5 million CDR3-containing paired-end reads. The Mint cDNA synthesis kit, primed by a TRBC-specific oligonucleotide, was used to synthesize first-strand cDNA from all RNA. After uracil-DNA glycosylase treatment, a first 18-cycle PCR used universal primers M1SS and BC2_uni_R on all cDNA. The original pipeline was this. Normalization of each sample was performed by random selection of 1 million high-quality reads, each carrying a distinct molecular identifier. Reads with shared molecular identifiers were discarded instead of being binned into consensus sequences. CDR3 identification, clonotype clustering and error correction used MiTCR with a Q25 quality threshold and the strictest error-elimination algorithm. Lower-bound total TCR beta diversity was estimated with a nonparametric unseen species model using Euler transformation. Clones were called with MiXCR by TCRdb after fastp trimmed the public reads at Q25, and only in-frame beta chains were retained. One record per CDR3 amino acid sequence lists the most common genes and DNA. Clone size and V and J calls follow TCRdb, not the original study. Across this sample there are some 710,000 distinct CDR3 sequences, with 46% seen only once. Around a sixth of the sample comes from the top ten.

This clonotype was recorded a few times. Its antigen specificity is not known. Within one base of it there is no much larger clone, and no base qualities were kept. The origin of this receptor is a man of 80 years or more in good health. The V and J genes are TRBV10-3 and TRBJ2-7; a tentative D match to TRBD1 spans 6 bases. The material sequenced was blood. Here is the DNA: TGTGCCATCAGTGAGTCGCAGGGGTCCCCCTACGAGCAGTACTTC. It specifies CAISESQGSPYEQYF.